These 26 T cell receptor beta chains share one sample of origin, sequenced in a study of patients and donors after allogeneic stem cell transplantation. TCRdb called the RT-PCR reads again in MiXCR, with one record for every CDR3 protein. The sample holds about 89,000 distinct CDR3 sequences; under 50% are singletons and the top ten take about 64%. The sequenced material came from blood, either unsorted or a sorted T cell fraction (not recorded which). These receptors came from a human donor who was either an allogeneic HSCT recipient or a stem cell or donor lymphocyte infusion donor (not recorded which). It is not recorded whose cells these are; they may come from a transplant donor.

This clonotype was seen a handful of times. DNA of the CDR3: TGTGCCAGCAGTGAATTAAACATGGAGATCCAGCATTTT. Its translation: CASSELNMEIQHF. This chain links TRBV25-1 with TRBJ1-5; D gene ambiguous. The CDR3 totals 13 residues. Trimming stripped 1 base from V and 12 bases from J, with 13 bases between. In germline, CDR1 is MGHDK, CDR2 SYGVNS. Full variable domain (missing parts from reference TRBV25-1 and TRBJ1-5): EADIYQTPRYLVIGTGKKITLECSQTMGHDKMYWYQQDPGMELHLIHYSYGVNSTEKGDLSSESTVSRIRTEHFPLTLESARPSHTSQYLCASSELNMEIQHFGDGTRLSIL.

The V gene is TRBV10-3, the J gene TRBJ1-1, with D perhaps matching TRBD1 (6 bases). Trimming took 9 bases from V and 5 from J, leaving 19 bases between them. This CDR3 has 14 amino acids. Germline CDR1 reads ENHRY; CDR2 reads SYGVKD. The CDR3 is CAIRRGTGITEAFF. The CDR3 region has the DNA TGTGCCATTCGGAGGGGAACAGGGATTACTGAAGCTTTCTTT.

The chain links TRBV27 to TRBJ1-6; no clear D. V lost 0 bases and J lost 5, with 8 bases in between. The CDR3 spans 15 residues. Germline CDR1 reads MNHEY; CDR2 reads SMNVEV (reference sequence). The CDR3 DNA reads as TGTGCCAGCAGTTTATCGGCCGGCCATAATTCACCCCTCCACTTT. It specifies CASSLSAGHNSPLHF.

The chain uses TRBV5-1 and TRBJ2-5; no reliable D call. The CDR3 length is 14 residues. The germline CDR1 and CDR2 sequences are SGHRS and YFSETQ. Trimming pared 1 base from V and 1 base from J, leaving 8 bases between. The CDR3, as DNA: TGCGCCAGCAGCTTGAAAGCGCTCCAAGAGACCCAGTACTTC. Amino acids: CASSLKALQETQYF.

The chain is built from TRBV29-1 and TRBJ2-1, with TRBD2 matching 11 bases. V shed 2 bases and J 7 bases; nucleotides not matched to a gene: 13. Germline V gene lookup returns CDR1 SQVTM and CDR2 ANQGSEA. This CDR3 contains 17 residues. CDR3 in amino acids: CSVEITTSRTSGNEQFF. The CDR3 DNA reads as TGCAGCGTTGAAATTACCACCTCCAGGACTAGCGGGAATGAGCAGTTCTTC.

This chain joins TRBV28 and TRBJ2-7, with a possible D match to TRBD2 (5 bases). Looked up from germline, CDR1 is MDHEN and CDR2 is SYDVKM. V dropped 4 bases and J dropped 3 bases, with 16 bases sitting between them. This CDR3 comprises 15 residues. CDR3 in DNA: TGTGCCAGCAGTTCACTTCGCCTTGAGGGCTACGAGCAGTACTTC. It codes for CASSSLRLEGYEQYF.

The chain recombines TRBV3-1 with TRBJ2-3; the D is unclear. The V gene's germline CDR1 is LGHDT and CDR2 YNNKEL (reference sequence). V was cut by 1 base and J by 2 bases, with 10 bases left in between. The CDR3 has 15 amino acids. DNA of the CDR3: TGTGCCAGCAGCCAAGGCCGGAATCCCACAGATACGCAGTATTTT. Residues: CASSQGRNPTDTQYF.

The CDR3 sequence is CASSSGQQNSPLHF. DNA for the CDR3: TGTGCCAGCTCTTCGGGGCAGCAGAATTCACCCCTCCACTTT. The chain combines TRBV7-9 with TRBJ1-6, with D perhaps matching TRBD1 (5 bases). CDR3 length equals 14 residues. Per germline, CDR1 SEHNR and CDR2 FQNEAQ (reference sequence). Trimming shortened V by 8 bases and J by 7 bases, and 15 bases separated the two germline ends.

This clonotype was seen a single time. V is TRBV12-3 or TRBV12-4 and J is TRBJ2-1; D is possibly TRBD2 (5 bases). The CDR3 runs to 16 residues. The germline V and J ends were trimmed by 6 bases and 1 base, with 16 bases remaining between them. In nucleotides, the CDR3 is TGTGCCAGCAGCCATCAAGCGGTCCCGTCCTACAATGAGCAGTTCTTC. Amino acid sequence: CASSHQAVPSYNEQFF.

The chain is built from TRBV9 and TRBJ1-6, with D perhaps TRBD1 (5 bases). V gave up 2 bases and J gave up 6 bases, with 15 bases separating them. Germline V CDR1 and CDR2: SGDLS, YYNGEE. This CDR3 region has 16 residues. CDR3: CASSVNPGLVNSPLHF. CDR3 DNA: TGTGCCAGCAGCGTCAATCCGGGACTCGTTAATTCACCCCTCCACTTT.

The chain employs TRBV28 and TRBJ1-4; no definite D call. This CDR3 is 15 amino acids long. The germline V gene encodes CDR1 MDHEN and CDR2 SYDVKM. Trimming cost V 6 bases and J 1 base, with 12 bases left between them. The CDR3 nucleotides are TGTGCCAGCAGCCCGTCGTGGATAACTAATGAAAAACTGTTTTTT. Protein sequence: CASSPSWITNEKLFF.

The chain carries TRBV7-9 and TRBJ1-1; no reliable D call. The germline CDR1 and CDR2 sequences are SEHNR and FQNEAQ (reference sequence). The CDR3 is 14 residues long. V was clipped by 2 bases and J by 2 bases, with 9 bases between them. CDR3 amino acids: CASSLSKGNTEAFF. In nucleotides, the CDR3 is TGTGCCAGCAGCTTATCCAAGGGCAACACTGAAGCTTTCTTT.

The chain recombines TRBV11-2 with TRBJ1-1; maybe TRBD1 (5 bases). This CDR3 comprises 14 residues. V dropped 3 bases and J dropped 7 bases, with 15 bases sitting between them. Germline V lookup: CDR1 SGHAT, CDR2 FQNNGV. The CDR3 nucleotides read TGTGCCAGCAGCTTGCCCCTTAGAGGGGTTGAAGCTTTCTTT. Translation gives CASSLPLRGVEAFF.

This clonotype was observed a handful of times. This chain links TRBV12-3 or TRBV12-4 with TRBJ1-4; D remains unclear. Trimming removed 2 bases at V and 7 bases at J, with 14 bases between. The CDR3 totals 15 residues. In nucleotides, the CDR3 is TGTGCCAGCAGTTTAAGGTGGGGAACGGGTGAAAAACTGTTTTTT. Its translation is CASSLRWGTGEKLFF.

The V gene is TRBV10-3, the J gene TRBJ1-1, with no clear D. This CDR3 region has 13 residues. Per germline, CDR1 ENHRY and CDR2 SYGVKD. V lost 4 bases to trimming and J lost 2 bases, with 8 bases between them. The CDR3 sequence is CAISVVFNTEAFF. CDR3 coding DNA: TGTGCCATCAGTGTGGTCTTCAACACTGAAGCTTTCTTT.

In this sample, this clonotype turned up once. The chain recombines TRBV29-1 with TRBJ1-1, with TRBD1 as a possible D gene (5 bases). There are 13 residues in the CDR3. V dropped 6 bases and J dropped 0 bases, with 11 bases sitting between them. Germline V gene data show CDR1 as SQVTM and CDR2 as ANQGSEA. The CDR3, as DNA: TGCAGCGTCCTTACCAGGGTGAACACTGAAGCTTTCTTT. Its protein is CSVLTRVNTEAFF.

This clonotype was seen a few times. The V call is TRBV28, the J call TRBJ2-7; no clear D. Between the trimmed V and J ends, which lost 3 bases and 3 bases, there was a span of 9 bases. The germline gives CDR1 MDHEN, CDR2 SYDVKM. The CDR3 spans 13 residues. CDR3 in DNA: TGTGCCAGCAGTTTCTTTAACAGCTACGAGCAGTACTTC. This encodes CASSFFNSYEQYF.

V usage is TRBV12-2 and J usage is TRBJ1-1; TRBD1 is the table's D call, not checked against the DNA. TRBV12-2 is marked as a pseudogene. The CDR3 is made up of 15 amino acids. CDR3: CASRLPAGMNTEAFF. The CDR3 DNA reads TGTGCAAGTCGCTTACCGGCAGGGATGAACACTGAAGCTTTCTTT.

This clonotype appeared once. The CDR3 here is CASSTLGGSRRAFF. Here the CDR3 DNA reads TGTGCCAGCAGCACCCTGGGGGGGAGTCGGCGAGCTTTCTTT. J is TRBJ1-1 and V is TRBV28, with D perhaps matching TRBD1 (5 bases). CDR1 and CDR2 (germline): MDHEN, SYDVKM. The CDR3 is made up of 14 amino acids. Trimming removed 6 bases at V and 10 bases at J, with 21 bases between.

CDR3 residues: CASTDPRDGKGNTIYF. The DNA of the CDR3 is TGTGCCAGCACAGACCCCCGGGACGGAAAAGGAAACACCATATATTTT. The V call is TRBV12-3 or TRBV12-4, the J call TRBJ1-3; TRBD1 might be the D (5 bases). CDR3 length: 16 amino acids. The ends were cut back, 7 bases at V and 4 bases at J, with 20 bases in the middle.

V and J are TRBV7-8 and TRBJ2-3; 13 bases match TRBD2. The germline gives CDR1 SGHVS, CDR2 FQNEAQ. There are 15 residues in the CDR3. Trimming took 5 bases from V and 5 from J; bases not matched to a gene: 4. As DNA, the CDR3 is TGTGCCAGCAGCCGGACTAGCGGGAGTATAGATACGCAGTATTTT. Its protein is CASSRTSGSIDTQYF.

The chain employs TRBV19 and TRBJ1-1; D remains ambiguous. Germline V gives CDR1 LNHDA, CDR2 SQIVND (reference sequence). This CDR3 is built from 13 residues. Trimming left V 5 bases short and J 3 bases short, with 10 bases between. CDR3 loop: CASSPMGYTEAFF. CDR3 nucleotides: TGTGCCAGTAGTCCTATGGGCTACACTGAAGCTTTCTTT.

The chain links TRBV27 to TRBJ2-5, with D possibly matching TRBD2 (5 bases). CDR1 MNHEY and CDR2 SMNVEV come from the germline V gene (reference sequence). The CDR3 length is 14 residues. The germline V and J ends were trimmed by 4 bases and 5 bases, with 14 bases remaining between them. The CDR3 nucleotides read TGTGCCAGCAGTTCCCTGAAATCGGGGGAGACCCAGTACTTC. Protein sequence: CASSSLKSGETQYF.

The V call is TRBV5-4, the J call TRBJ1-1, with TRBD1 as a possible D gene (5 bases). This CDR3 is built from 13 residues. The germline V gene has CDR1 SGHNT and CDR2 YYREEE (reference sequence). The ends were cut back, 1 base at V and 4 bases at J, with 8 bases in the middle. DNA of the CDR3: TGTGCCAGCAGCTTGCCAGGGTTCACTGAAGCTTTCTTT. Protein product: CASSLPGFTEAFF.

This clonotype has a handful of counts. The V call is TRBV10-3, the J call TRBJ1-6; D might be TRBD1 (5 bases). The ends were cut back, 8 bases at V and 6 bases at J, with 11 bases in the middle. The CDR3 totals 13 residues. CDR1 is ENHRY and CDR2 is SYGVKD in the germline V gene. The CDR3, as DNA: TGTGCCATCTGTGGCAGGGTTAATTCACCCCTCCACTTT. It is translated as CAICGRVNSPLHF.

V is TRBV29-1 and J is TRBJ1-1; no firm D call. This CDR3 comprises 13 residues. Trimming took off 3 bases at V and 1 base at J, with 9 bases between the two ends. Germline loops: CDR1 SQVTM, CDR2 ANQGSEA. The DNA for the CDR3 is TGCAGCGTTGATGAAGGTGGGAACACTGAAGCTTTCTTT. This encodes CSVDEGGNTEAFF.